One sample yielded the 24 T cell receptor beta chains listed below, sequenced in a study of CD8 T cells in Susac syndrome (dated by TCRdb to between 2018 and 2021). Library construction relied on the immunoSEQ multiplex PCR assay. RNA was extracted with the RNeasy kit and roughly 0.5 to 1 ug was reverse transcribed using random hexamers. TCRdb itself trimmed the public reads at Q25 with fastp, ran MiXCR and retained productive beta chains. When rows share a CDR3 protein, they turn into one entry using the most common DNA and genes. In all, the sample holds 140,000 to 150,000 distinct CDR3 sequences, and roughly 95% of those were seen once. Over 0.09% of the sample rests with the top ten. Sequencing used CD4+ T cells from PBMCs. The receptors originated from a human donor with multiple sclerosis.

In DNA form, the CDR3 reads TGTGCCAGTAGTATGACTAGCGTTGGCACCGGGGAGCTGTTTTTT. It yields the protein CASSMTSVGTGELFF. The rearrangement joins TRBV19 to TRBJ2-2, with TRBD2 matching 8 bases. Germline CDR1 reads LNHDA; CDR2 reads SQIVND (reference sequence). CDR3 length equals 15 residues. The V segment lost 3 bases and the J segment 4 bases; nucleotides outside the gene matches: 4.

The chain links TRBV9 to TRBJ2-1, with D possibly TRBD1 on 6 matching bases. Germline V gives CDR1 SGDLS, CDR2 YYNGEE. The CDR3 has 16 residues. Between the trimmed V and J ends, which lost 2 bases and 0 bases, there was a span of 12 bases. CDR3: CASSVRQDSSYNEQFF. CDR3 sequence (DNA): TGTGCCAGCAGCGTGAGACAGGACAGCTCCTACAATGAGCAGTTCTTC.

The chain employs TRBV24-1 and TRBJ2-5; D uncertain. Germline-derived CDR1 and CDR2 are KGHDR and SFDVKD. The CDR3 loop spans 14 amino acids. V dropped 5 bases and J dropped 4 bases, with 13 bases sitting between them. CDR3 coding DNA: TGTGCCACCAGTGGCAGGAATTACGGAGAGACCCAGTACTTC. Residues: CATSGRNYGETQYF.

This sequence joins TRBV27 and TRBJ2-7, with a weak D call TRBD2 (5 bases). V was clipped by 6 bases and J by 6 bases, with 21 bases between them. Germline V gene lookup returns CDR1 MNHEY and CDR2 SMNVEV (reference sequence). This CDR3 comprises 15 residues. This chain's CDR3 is CASRTTAATSGEQYF. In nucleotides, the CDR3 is TGTGCCAGCAGGACTACGGCCGCAACGTCGGGCGAGCAGTACTTC.

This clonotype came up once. CDR3 in DNA: TGTGCCAGCAGCCTCGACCGGGACCGACTCTACGAGCAGTACTTC. Protein product: CASSLDRDRLYEQYF. The rearrangement uses TRBV7-9 and TRBJ2-7; D tentatively fits TRBD1 or TRBD2 (5 bases each). Germline values: CDR1 SEHNR, CDR2 FQNEAQ (reference sequence). Trimming took off 5 bases at V and 3 bases at J, with 17 bases between the two ends. The CDR3 covers 15 residues.

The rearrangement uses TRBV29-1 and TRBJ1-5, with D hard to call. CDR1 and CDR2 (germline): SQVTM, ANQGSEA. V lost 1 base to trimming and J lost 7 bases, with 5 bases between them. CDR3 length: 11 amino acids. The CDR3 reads CSVEGPQPQHF. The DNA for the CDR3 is TGCAGCGTTGAAGGCCCCCAGCCCCAGCATTTT.

The CDR3 DNA sequence: TGCAGCGTTGGAGGGTTGAGGGATGGCTACACCTTC. It is translated as CSVGGLRDGYTF. The chain has TRBV29-1 and TRBJ1-2; D remains unclear. The CDR3 extends over 12 amino acids. From germline, CDR1 is SQVTM and CDR2 ANQGSEA. Trimming took 4 bases from V and 6 from J, leaving 12 bases between them.

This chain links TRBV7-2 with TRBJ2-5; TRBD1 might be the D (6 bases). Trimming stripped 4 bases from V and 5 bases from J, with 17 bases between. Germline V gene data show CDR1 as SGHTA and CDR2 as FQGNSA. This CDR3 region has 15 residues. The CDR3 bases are TGTGCCAGCAGCTCTCGGGACATGGTGGGGGAGACCCAGTACTTC. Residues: CASSSRDMVGETQYF.

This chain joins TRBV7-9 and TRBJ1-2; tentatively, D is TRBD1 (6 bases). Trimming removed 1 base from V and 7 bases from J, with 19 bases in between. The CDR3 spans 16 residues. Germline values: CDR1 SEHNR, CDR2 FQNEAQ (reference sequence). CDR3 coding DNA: TGTGCCAGCAGCTTAGTTGGGCAGGGGATTCCTCGTGGCTACACCTTC. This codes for CASSLVGQGIPRGYTF.

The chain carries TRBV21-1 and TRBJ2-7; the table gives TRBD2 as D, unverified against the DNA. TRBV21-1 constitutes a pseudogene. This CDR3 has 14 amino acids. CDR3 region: CASSKEVSPYEQYF. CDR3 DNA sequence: TGTGCCAGCAGCAAGGAGGTCAGCCCCTACGAGCAGTACTTC.

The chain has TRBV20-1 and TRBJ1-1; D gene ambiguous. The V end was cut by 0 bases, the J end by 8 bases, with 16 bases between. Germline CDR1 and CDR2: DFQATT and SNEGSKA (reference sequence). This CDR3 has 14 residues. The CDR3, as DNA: TGCAGTGCTAGAGATCCGAGGTACTGGGCCGAAGCTTTCTTT. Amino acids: CSARDPRYWAEAFF.

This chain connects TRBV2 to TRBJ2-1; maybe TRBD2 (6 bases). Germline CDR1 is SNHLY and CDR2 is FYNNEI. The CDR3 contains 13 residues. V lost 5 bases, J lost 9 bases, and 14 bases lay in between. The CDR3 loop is CASSFGGAAEQFF. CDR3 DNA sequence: TGTGCCAGCAGTTTCGGAGGGGCGGCTGAGCAGTTCTTC. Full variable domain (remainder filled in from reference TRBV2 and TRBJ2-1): EPEVTQTPSHQVTQMGQEVILRCVPISNHLYFYWYRQILGQKVEFLVSFYNNEISEKSEIFDDQFSVERPDGSNFTLKIRSTKLEDSAMYFCASSFGGAAEQFFGPGTRLTVL.

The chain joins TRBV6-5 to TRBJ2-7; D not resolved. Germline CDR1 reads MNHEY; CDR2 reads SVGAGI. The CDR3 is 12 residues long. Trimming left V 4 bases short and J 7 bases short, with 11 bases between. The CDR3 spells CASSFTLGEQYF. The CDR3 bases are TGTGCCAGCAGTTTCACCCTTGGAGAGCAGTACTTC.

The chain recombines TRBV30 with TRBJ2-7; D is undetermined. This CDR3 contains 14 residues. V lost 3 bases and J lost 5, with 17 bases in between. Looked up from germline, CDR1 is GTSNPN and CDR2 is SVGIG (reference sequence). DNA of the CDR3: TGTGCCTGGAGCCCCAGGAGTCCCCCCGACGAGCAGTACTTC. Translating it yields CAWSPRSPPDEQYF.

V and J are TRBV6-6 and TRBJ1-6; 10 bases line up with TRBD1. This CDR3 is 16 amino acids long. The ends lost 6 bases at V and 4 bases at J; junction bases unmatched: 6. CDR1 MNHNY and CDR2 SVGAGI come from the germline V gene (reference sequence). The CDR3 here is CASSRQGAEYNSPLHF. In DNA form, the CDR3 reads TGTGCCAGCAGCCGACAGGGGGCGGAATATAATTCACCCCTCCACTTT.

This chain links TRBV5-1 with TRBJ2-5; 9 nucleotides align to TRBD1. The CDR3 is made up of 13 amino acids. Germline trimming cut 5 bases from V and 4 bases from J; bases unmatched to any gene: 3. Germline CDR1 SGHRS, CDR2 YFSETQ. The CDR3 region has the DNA TGCGCCAGCAGATCGGGACAGGGAGAGACCCAGTACTTC. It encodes CASRSGQGETQYF.

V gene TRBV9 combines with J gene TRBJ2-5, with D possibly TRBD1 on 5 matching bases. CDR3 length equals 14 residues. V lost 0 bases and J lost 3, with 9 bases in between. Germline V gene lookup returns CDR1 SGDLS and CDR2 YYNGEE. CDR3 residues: CASSVGYRKETQYF. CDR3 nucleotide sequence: TGTGCCAGCAGCGTAGGTTACAGGAAAGAGACCCAGTACTTC. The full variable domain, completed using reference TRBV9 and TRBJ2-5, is DSGVTQTPKHLITATGQRVTLRCSPRSGDLSVYWYQQSLDQGLQFLIQYYNGEERAKGNILERFSAQQFPDLHSELNLSSLELGDSALYFCASSVGYRKETQYFGPGTRLLVL.

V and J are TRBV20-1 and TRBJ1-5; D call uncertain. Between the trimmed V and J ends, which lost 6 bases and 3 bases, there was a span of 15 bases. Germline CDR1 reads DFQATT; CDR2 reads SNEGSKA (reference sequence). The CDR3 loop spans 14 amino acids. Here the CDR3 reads CSASWSGNNQPQHF. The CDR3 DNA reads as TGCAGTGCGAGTTGGAGTGGCAACAATCAGCCCCAGCATTTT.

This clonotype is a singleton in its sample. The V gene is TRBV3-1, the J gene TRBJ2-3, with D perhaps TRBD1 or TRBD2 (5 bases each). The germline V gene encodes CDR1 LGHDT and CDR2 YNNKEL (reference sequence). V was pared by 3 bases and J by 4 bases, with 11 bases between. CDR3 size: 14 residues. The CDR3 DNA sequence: TGTGCCAGCAGCCACGGCAGGGACGCAGATACGCAGTATTTT. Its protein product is CASSHGRDADTQYF.

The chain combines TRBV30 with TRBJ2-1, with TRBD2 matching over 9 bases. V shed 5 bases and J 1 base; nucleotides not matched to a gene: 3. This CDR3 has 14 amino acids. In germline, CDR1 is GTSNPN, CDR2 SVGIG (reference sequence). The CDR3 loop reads CAWSLAGSYNEQFF. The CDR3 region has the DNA TGTGCCTGGTCCCTAGCGGGGTCCTACAATGAGCAGTTCTTC.

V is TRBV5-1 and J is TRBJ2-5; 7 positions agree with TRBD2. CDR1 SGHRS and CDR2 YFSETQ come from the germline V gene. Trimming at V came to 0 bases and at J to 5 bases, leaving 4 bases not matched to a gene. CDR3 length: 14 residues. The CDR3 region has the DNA TGCGCCAGCAGCTTGGGCAGCGGGACCGAGACCCAGTACTTC. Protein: CASSLGSGTETQYF.

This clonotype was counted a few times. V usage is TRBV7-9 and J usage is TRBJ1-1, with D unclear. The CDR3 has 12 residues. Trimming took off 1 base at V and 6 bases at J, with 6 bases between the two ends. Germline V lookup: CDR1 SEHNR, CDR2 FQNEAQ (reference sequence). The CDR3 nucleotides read TGTGCCAGCAGCTTAGATTCAGCTGAAGCTTTCTTT. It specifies CASSLDSAEAFF.

The CDR3 protein is CARGQGNYGYTF. The CDR3 DNA follows: TGTGCCAGAGGACAGGGGAACTATGGCTACACCTTC. The chain has TRBV2 and TRBJ1-2; 9 positions match TRBD1. CDR1 is SNHLY and CDR2 is FYNNEI in the germline V gene. The CDR3 is made up of 12 amino acids. The V segment lost 9 bases and the J segment 2 bases; nucleotides outside the gene matches: 1.

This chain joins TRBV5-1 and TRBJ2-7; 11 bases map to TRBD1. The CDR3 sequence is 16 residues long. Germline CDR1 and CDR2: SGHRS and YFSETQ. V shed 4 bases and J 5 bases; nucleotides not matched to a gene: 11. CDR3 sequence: CASSRSHGQGANEQYF. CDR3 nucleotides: TGCGCCAGCAGCCGGTCCCATGGACAGGGGGCGAACGAGCAGTACTTC.